This TCR beta chain was captured by sequencing in a study of OX40 agonist ivuxolimab in advanced cancers. V gave up 1 base and J gave up 3 bases; unmatched junction bases: 10. Germline assignment: CDR1 SNHLY and CDR2 FYNNEI. The CDR3 runs 17 residues. Produced via immunoSEQ multiplex PCR; TCRdb's table is partial and in-frame only. The data contain about 73,000 clones, approximately 90% of them seen just once; the ten biggest clones take up approximately 11%. Sampled blood was obtained at baseline, cycle 4 day 1, and cycle 7 day 1. The material was CD4+ or CD8+ T cells sorted from blood, obtained in a trial of the OX40 agonist ivuxolimab. This TCR was sampled from an adult with an advanced solid tumor such as melanoma, head and neck, liver or kidney cancer. The chain recombines TRBV2 with TRBJ2-3, with 7 positions matching TRBD2. CDR3 protein: CASSEEGWAGVTDTQYF. The CDR3 DNA sequence: TGTGCCAGCAGTGAAGAGGGGTGGGCGGGAGTGACAGATACGCAGTATTTT.